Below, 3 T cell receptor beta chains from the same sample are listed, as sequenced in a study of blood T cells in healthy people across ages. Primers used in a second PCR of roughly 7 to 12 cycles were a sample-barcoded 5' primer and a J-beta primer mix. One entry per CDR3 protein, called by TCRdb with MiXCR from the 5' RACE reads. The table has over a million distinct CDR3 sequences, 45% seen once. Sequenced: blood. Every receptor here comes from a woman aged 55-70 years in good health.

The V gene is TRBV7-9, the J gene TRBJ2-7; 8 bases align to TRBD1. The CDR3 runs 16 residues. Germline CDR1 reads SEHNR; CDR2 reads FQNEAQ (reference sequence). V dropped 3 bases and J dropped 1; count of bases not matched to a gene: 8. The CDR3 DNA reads TGTGCCAGCAGCTTTCCGGACAGGGCGTCATCCTACGAGCAGTACTTC. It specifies CASSFPDRASSYEQYF.

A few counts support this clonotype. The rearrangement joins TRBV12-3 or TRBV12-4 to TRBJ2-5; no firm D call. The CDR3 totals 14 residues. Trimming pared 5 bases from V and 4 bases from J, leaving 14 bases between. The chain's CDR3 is CASSPSPPRETQYF. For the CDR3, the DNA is TGTGCCAGCAGTCCCTCCCCCCCCCGAGAGACCCAGTACTTC.

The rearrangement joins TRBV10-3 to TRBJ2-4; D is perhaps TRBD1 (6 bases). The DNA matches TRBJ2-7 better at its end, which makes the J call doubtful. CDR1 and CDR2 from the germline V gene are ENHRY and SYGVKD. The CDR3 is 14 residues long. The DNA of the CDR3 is TGTGCCATCAGTGGGACAGCGACGACCTACGAGCAGTACTTC. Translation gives CAISGTATTYEQYF.